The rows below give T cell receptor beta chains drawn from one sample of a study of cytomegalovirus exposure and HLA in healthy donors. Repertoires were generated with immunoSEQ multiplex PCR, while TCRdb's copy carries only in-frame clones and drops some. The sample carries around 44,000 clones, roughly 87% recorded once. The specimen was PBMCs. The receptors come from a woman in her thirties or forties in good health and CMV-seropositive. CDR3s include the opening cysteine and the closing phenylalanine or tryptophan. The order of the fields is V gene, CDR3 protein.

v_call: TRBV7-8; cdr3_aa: CASSSSRAQHEQYF
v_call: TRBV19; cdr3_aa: CASRRAGLYEQYF
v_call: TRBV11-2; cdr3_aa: CASSFYLDRLKNTEAFF
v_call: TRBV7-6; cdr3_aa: CASSPVALEGTQYF
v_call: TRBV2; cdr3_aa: CAGRREMIADEKLFF
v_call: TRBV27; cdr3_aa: CASSLRGLGEKLFF
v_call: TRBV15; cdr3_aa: CATGADTQYF
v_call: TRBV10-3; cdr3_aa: CAISPGQGNGGVSEKLFF
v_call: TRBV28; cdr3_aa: CASSLSGSNEKLFF
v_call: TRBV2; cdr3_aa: CASSKTSALETQYF
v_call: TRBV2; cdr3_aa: CASSVNNQETQYF
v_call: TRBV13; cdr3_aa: CASQHRGGWSYEQYF
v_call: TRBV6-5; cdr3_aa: CASSDRECEQYF
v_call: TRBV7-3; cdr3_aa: CASSFQAGDNEQFF
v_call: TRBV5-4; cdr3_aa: CASSVGQGAQTEAFF
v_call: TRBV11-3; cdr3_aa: CASSPPYSDTQYF
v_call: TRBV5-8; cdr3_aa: CASRLGQIARGYTF
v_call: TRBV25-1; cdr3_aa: CASRTGANEKLFF
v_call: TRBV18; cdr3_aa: CASSLSGGGEVSYEQYF
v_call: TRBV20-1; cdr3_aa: CSAARGTEAFF
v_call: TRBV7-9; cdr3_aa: CASSREEVNTEAFF
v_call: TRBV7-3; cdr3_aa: CASSPDGEEAFF
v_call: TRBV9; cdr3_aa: CASSVEATANYGYTF
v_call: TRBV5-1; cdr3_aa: CASSLGTSGGWYTDTQYF
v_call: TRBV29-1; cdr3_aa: CSVVPDYSYEQYF
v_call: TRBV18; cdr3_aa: CASSPATGQVQPQHF